The next 22 T cell receptor beta chains were all read from a single sample in a study of T cell responses to AZD1222 COVID-19 vaccine. The method was immunoSEQ multiplex PCR; TCRdb's version includes in-frame clones alone and lacks a portion of them. Here the sample spans about 100,000 clones, 86% being singletons. Sequences were derived from peripheral blood, sampled on day 0 of AZD1222 vaccination. These receptors were obtained from an adult in good health.

The chain links TRBV6-2 or TRBV6-3 to TRBJ2-5; TRBD2 is a possible D gene (7 bases). Germline CDR1 and CDR2: MNHEY and SVGEGT. Trimming removed 4 bases at V and 5 bases at J, with 17 bases between. The CDR3 is made up of 15 amino acids. The CDR3 is CASSFGAGEGETQYF. In nucleotides, the CDR3 is TGTGCCAGCAGTTTCGGAGCAGGGGAGGGGGAGACCCAGTACTTC.

This clone was seen only once. The chain combines TRBV10-3 with TRBJ2-5; TRBD2 agrees at 7 bases. CDR3 length: 15 residues. The germline V gene encodes CDR1 ENHRY and CDR2 SYGVKD. The junction had 9 bases not matched to a gene; V was cut back by 4 bases and J by 4 bases. The CDR3 coding sequence is TGTGCCATCAGTGGCGGACTAGGGGTAGCAGAGACCCAGTACTTC. Translation: CAISGGLGVAETQYF.

V gene TRBV7-9 combines with J gene TRBJ1-2, with D unclear. Trimming took 2 bases from V and 1 from J, leaving 14 bases between them. This CDR3 contains 16 residues. Germline loops: CDR1 SEHNR, CDR2 FQNEAQ (reference sequence). The CDR3 sequence: CASSLRPRSFNYGYTF. The CDR3, as DNA: TGTGCCAGCAGCTTACGGCCGCGGTCTTTTAACTATGGCTACACCTTC.

The chain uses TRBV10-3 and TRBJ1-5; D is undetermined. Trimming took off 8 bases at V and 2 bases at J, with 13 bases between the two ends. The CDR3 is 14 amino acids. Germline values: CDR1 ENHRY, CDR2 SYGVKD. The CDR3 protein is CAIRGVDGNQPQHF. DNA for the CDR3: TGTGCCATCCGCGGGGTCGACGGCAATCAGCCCCAGCATTTT.

This clone was detected a few times. The chain has TRBV19 and TRBJ2-7; D gene uncertain. CDR3 length: 15 amino acids. CDR1 and CDR2 (germline): LNHDA, SQIVND (reference sequence). Deletions cut 5 bases from V and 0 bases from J, with 14 bases between. CDR3 protein: CASSVTAMSSYEQYF. The CDR3 DNA reads TGTGCCAGTAGTGTCACAGCGATGAGCTCCTACGAGCAGTACTTC.

This chain uses TRBV7-6 with TRBJ2-2; 7 positions agree with TRBD1. Germline V gene sequence: CDR1 SGHVS, CDR2 FNYEAQ. CDR3 length: 15 amino acids. J was trimmed by 0 bases and V by 5 bases; bases with no gene match: 3. In DNA form, the CDR3 reads TGTGCCAGCAGCCGGACAGGCGCGAACACCGGGGAGCTGTTTTTT. Its translation is CASSRTGANTGELFF.

The chain uses TRBV19 and TRBJ2-7, with D perhaps assigned TRBD1 or TRBD2 (5 bases each). V was cut by 7 bases and J by 3 bases, with 13 bases left in between. CDR1 and CDR2 (germline): LNHDA, SQIVND (reference sequence). The CDR3 sequence is 13 residues long. CDR3 loop: CASTKGDGYEQYF. CDR3 coding DNA: TGTGCCAGTACCAAAGGGGACGGCTACGAGCAGTACTTC.

The V call is TRBV7-2, the J call TRBJ1-5; D not certain. This CDR3 has 12 residues. Germline CDR1 is SGHTA and CDR2 is FQGNSA. The germline V and J ends were trimmed by 1 base and 7 bases, with 5 bases remaining between them. CDR3 DNA sequence: TGTGCCAGCAGCTTAGTAGGGCAGCCCCAGCATTTT. It translates to CASSLVGQPQHF.

This clone appeared a single time. The chain links TRBV19 to TRBJ1-6; D call uncertain. Germline V gives CDR1 LNHDA, CDR2 SQIVND (reference sequence). This CDR3 is built from 15 residues. Trimming left V 1 base short and J 6 bases short, with 10 bases between. CDR3 DNA: TGTGCCAGTAGTATAGCTGGAACAGTTAATTCACCCCTCCACTTT. As protein: CASSIAGTVNSPLHF.

The genes are TRBV19 and TRBJ1-1; maybe TRBD1 (5 bases). CDR1 and CDR2 from the germline V gene are LNHDA and SQIVND (reference sequence). The CDR3 totals 13 residues. V was clipped by 4 bases and J by 5 bases, with 11 bases between them. In nucleotides, the CDR3 is TGTGCCAGTAGTACGCGCAGGGAGACTGAAGCTTTCTTT. It codes for CASSTRRETEAFF.

This chain connects TRBV7-2 to TRBJ1-5; D not certain. Germline V gene data show CDR1 as SGHTA and CDR2 as FQGNSA. This CDR3 has 17 amino acids. V lost 2 bases to trimming and J lost 0 bases, with 14 bases between them. The CDR3 reads CASSLQARVFSNQPQHF. CDR3 in DNA: TGTGCCAGCAGCTTACAAGCCCGGGTCTTTAGCAATCAGCCCCAGCATTTT.

The CDR3 coding sequence is TGTGCCAGCAGCTTAACGGGGAACACTGAAGCTTTCTTT. It yields the protein CASSLTGNTEAFF. The chain carries TRBV7-2 and TRBJ1-1; D gene ambiguous. Germline V gene sequence: CDR1 SGHTA, CDR2 FQGNSA. This CDR3 has 13 residues. With 2 bases removed from V and 1 base from J, the gap between germline ends came to 5 bases.

The CDR3 reads CASSLLRAGNTEAFF. In DNA form, the CDR3 reads TGTGCCAGCAGCCTTCTTAGGGCGGGGAACACTGAAGCTTTCTTT. This chain links TRBV7-2 with TRBJ1-1; D is unresolved. Trimming cost V 5 bases and J 1 base, with 14 bases left between them. The CDR3 has 15 amino acids. In germline, CDR1 is SGHTA, CDR2 FQGNSA.

This clone has a single count. The rearrangement joins TRBV5-6 to TRBJ2-3; TRBD1 or TRBD2 may be the D gene (5 bases each). Trimming cost V 2 bases and J 6 bases, with 7 bases left between them. This CDR3 has 12 amino acids. CDR1 SGHDT and CDR2 YYEEEE come from the germline V gene. For the CDR3, the DNA is TGTGCCAGCAGCTTCAGGGAGGATACGCAGTATTTT. Its protein is CASSFREDTQYF.

The chain couples TRBV18 to TRBJ2-1; TRBD2 aligns across 8 bases. Trimming at V came to 3 bases and at J to 5 bases, leaving 9 bases not matched to a gene. Germline CDR1 reads KGHSH; CDR2 reads LQKENI. The CDR3 contains 16 residues. The CDR3 nucleotides read TGTGCCAGCTCACCCTCCGGGAGGGGCCAAAACAATGAGCAGTTCTTC. Translation gives CASSPSGRGQNNEQFF.

The chain carries TRBV7-3 and TRBJ2-1; 9 bases line up with TRBD2. The CDR3 runs 14 residues. Germline V lookup: CDR1 SGHTA, CDR2 FQGTGA. V trimming: 1 base; J trimming: 5 bases; junction bases outside the gene matches: 0. As DNA, the CDR3 is TGTGCCAGCAGCTTAAGCGGGAGGGACAATGAGCAGTTCTTC. It encodes CASSLSGRDNEQFF. The variable domain in full, with the rest retrieved from reference TRBV7-3 and TRBJ2-1, is GAGVSQTPSNKVTEKGKYVELRCDPISGHTALYWYRQSLGQGPEFLIYFQGTGAADDSGLPNDRFFAVRPEGSVSTLKIQRTERGDSAVYLCASSLSGRDNEQFFGPGTRLTVL.

The gene calls are TRBV29-1 and TRBJ2-1, with 14 positions matching TRBD2. The CDR3 contains 15 residues. Per the germline V gene, CDR1 is SQVTM and CDR2 is ANQGSEA. The ends lost 7 bases at V and 0 bases at J; junction bases unmatched: 2. CDR3 in DNA: TGCAGCGCAGGGACTAGCGGGAGCTCCTACAATGAGCAGTTCTTC. This translates into CSAGTSGSSYNEQFF.

The genes are TRBV28 and TRBJ2-7; maybe TRBD1 (6 bases). The CDR3 covers 14 residues. CDR1 is MDHEN and CDR2 is SYDVKM in the germline V gene. Between the trimmed V and J ends, which lost 5 bases and 3 bases, there was a span of 14 bases. The CDR3 region is CASSPRLDSYEQYF. CDR3 sequence (DNA): TGTGCCAGCAGTCCACGATTGGACAGCTACGAGCAGTACTTC.

The V gene is TRBV3-1 (or the pseudogene TRBV3-2), the J gene TRBJ1-1; 8 nucleotides line up with TRBD1. The CDR3 extends over 14 amino acids. Germline V gene sequence: CDR1 LGHDT, CDR2 YNNKEL (reference sequence). Germline trimming cut 3 bases from V and 4 bases from J; bases unmatched to any gene: 4. As DNA, the CDR3 is TGTGCCAGCAGCCAGACAGGGGCTGGCACTGAAGCTTTCTTT. Translating it yields CASSQTGAGTEAFF.

The V call is TRBV29-1, the J call TRBJ2-7; possibly TRBD1 for D (6 bases). V was cut by 4 bases and J by 5 bases, with 12 bases left in between. Per the germline V gene, CDR1 is SQVTM and CDR2 is ANQGSEA. The CDR3 covers 12 residues. CDR3 residues: CSVVGRGHEQYF. DNA for the CDR3: TGCAGCGTTGTTGGCAGGGGCCACGAGCAGTACTTC.

In this sample, this clone turned up once. V gene TRBV5-5 combines with J gene TRBJ2-7; D is unresolved. This CDR3 region has 13 residues. Trimming left V 0 bases short and J 3 bases short, with 7 bases between. The germline V gene encodes CDR1 SGHKS and CDR2 YYEKEE (reference sequence). The CDR3 is CASSLVGYYEQYF. In DNA form, the CDR3 reads TGTGCCAGCAGCTTGGTGGGATACTACGAGCAGTACTTC.

This clone appeared a single time. This rearrangement joins TRBV7-9 to TRBJ1-1, with D possibly TRBD1 on 5 matching bases. Trimming pared 5 bases from V and 3 bases from J, leaving 16 bases between. CDR1 is SEHNR, CDR2 FQNEAQ, per germline (reference sequence). CDR3 size: 15 residues. The CDR3 region is CASSPPGGWDTEAFF. CDR3 DNA sequence: TGTGCCAGCAGCCCCCCCGGGGGGTGGGACACTGAAGCTTTCTTT.